Below are 18 T cell receptor beta chains sequenced from a single sample in a study of blood T cell repertoires in COVID-19. Clones were sequenced by immunoSEQ multiplex PCR, and TCRdb holds only the in-frame ones, with some missing. Among a few hundred thousand clones, roughly 90% were seen once, and the ten largest hold less than 3.5%. Source material: PBMCs or T cells enriched from blood (not recorded which). These receptors all come from a woman aged 45-65 years who had been exposed to COVID-19.

V and J are TRBV6-7 and TRBJ2-5; 13 bases are shared with TRBD2. TRBV6-7 is assigned to the ORF class and has an uncertain function. Trimming cost V 4 bases and J 3 bases; bases outside gene matches: 11. The CDR3 totals 18 residues. CDR3 region: CASSSTSGGALLKETQYF. CDR3 DNA sequence: TGTGCCAGCAGTTCCACTAGCGGGGGGGCGCTATTAAAAGAGACCCAGTACTTC.

This chain connects TRBV25-1 to TRBJ2-1; D is unresolved. Trimming took 7 bases from V and 4 from J, leaving 11 bases between them. Germline CDR1 MGHDK, CDR2 SYGVNS. This CDR3 region has 13 residues. CDR3 residues: CASTPTGYNEQFF. CDR3 bases: TGTGCCAGCACCCCAACGGGTTACAATGAGCAGTTCTTC.

In DNA, the CDR3 is TGTGCCAGCAGTGTGACAGGGGAAGAGAAAAAACTGTTTTTT. It translates to CASSVTGEEKKLFF. The rearrangement uses TRBV2 and TRBJ1-4; 8 bases align to TRBD1. Germline CDR1 and CDR2: SNHLY and FYNNEI. This CDR3 is built from 14 residues. The junction had 7 bases not matched to a gene; V was cut back by 4 bases and J by 9 bases.

The J gene is TRBJ1-1, the V gene TRBV18, with D uncertain. Trimming took off 5 bases at V and 2 bases at J, with 9 bases between the two ends. The length of the CDR3 is 13 residues. CDR1 is KGHSH and CDR2 is LQKENI in the germline V gene. In nucleotides, the CDR3 is TGTGCCAGCTCAGCCGGGGTAAACACTGAAGCTTTCTTT. Protein product: CASSAGVNTEAFF.

This chain links TRBV28 with TRBJ2-7, with 7 bases that match TRBD2. Germline-derived CDR1 and CDR2 are MDHEN and SYDVKM. The V segment lost 6 bases and the J segment 2 bases; nucleotides outside the gene matches: 7. This CDR3 has 14 residues. The CDR3 DNA reads as TGTGCCAGCAGGTCGAGCGGGGCCCCCTACGAGCAGTACTTC. Translating it yields CASRSSGAPYEQYF.

The J gene is TRBJ2-5, the V gene TRBV15; D unclear. Germline V CDR1 and CDR2: LNHNV, YYDKDF (reference sequence). This CDR3 has 15 residues. The ends were cut back, 0 bases at V and 4 bases at J, with 12 bases in the middle. The CDR3 DNA reads as TGTGCCACCAGCAGAGATCGGAGTTTTCGAGAGACCCAGTACTTC. Its translation is CATSRDRSFRETQYF. Based on the CDR3 plus reference TRBV15 and TRBJ2-5, the full variable domain is DAMVIQNPRYQVTQFGKPVTLSCSQTLNHNVMYWYQQKSSQAPKLLFHYYDKDFNNEADTPDNFQSRRPNTSFCFLDIRSPGLGDTAMYLCATSRDRSFRETQYFGPGTRLLVL.

The rearrangement joins TRBV7-9 to TRBJ1-3, with TRBD1 matching 7 bases. Germline lookup yields CDR1 SEHNR and CDR2 FQNEAQ (reference sequence). CDR3 length: 16 amino acids. J lost 0 bases, V lost 5 bases, and 7 bases had no gene match. This CDR3 reads CASSLGTVSSGNTIYF. CDR3 DNA sequence: TGTGCCAGCAGCCTAGGGACAGTGAGCTCTGGAAACACCATATATTTT.

The chain couples TRBV6-5 to TRBJ1-4; D gene ambiguous. Between the trimmed V and J ends, which lost 2 bases and 4 bases, there was a span of 11 bases. Looked up from germline, CDR1 is MNHEY and CDR2 is SVGAGI. CDR3 size: 15 residues. The CDR3 sequence is CASSYRAVLNEKLFF. Written as DNA, the CDR3 is TGTGCCAGCAGTTACCGTGCGGTCCTTAATGAAAAACTGTTTTTT.

This chain joins TRBV18 and TRBJ2-2, with TRBD2 identical over 13 bases. This CDR3 contains 17 residues. The germline gives CDR1 KGHSH, CDR2 LQKENI. The V and J ends lost 8 bases and 4 bases, in that order; junction bases with no gene match: 10. The CDR3 here is CASPPGLAGPGTGELFF. CDR3 in DNA: TGTGCCAGCCCTCCGGGACTAGCGGGGCCGGGCACCGGGGAGCTGTTTTTT.

The chain employs TRBV11-3 and TRBJ1-1; no clear D. The V gene lost 3 bases and the J gene lost 0 bases, with 5 bases spanning the gap. CDR1 SGHNT and CDR2 YENEEA come from the germline V gene. This CDR3 has 13 residues. CDR3 residues: CASSFTVNTEAFF. CDR3 DNA sequence: TGTGCCAGCAGCTTTACAGTGAACACTGAAGCTTTCTTT.

V is TRBV9 and J is TRBJ2-7; 7 bases map to TRBD2. V trimming: 0 bases; J trimming: 3 bases; junction bases outside the gene matches: 9. CDR1 SGDLS and CDR2 YYNGEE come from the germline V gene. The CDR3 totals 16 residues. The CDR3 protein is CASSVGPTRGDYEQYF. In DNA, the CDR3 is TGTGCCAGCAGCGTAGGTCCAACCCGGGGGGACTACGAGCAGTACTTC.

This chain uses TRBV24-1 with TRBJ1-5; TRBD1 agrees at 7 bases. V gave up 4 bases and J gave up 6 bases; unmatched junction bases: 5. The germline CDR1 and CDR2 sequences are KGHDR and SFDVKD. The CDR3 covers 14 residues. For the CDR3, the DNA is TGTGCCACCAGTGACGGAGGGGGCAGTCAGCCCCAGCATTTT. Protein: CATSDGGGSQPQHF.

V gene TRBV5-1 combines with J gene TRBJ2-5; possibly TRBD2 for D (5 bases). Germline assignment: CDR1 SGHRS and CDR2 YFSETQ. The CDR3 runs 14 residues. Trimming pared 3 bases from V and 1 base from J, leaving 10 bases between. The CDR3 spells CASSSGSVQETQYF. CDR3 nucleotide sequence: TGCGCCAGCAGCTCAGGTAGCGTCCAAGAGACCCAGTACTTC.

The rearrangement links TRBV2 to TRBJ1-1; TRBD1 agrees at 10 bases. The V gene's germline CDR1 is SNHLY and CDR2 FYNNEI. The V and J ends lost 6 bases and 4 bases, in that order; junction bases with no gene match: 14. This CDR3 is 17 amino acids long. The CDR3: CASRPYGTGVQSTEAFF. The CDR3, as DNA: TGTGCCAGCAGGCCCTACGGGACAGGGGTTCAGAGCACTGAAGCTTTCTTT.

The V gene is TRBV11-1, the J gene TRBJ1-5, with D possibly matching TRBD1 (6 bases). This CDR3 has 15 residues. V lost 1 base and J 3 bases, leaving 10 bases between the germline ends. Germline CDR1 and CDR2: SGHAT and FQDESV (reference sequence). The CDR3, as DNA: TGTGCCAGCAGCTTAGGCAGGGGTGCCAATCAGCCCCAGCATTTT. It encodes CASSLGRGANQPQHF.

This clone was seen once. This chain joins TRBV5-1 and TRBJ1-2; TRBD1 might be the D (6 bases). This CDR3 is 15 amino acids long. V gave up 4 bases and J gave up 8 bases, with 21 bases separating them. Germline V gene data show CDR1 as SGHRS and CDR2 as YFSETQ. The CDR3 spells CASSPSGQISGGYTF. The CDR3 DNA sequence: TGCGCCAGCAGCCCCTCGGGACAAATCTCGGGGGGCTACACCTTC.

The chain is built from TRBV19 and TRBJ1-2, with D unclear. The germline V gene has CDR1 LNHDA and CDR2 SQIVND (reference sequence). Trimming took off 4 bases at V and 2 bases at J, with 14 bases between the two ends. The CDR3 consists of 15 residues. The CDR3 nucleotides read TGTGCCAGTAGTAATAACTTGTACAGCAACTATGGCTACACCTTC. Its protein product is CASSNNLYSNYGYTF.

The rearrangement uses TRBV6-5 and TRBJ2-7; D is unclear. Trimming took off 5 bases at V and 2 bases at J, with 13 bases between the two ends. The CDR3 is 14 residues long. Germline assignment: CDR1 MNHEY and CDR2 SVGAGI. CDR3 in amino acids: CASSSAKETYEQYF. CDR3 DNA sequence: TGTGCCAGCAGTAGCGCAAAAGAAACCTACGAGCAGTACTTC.